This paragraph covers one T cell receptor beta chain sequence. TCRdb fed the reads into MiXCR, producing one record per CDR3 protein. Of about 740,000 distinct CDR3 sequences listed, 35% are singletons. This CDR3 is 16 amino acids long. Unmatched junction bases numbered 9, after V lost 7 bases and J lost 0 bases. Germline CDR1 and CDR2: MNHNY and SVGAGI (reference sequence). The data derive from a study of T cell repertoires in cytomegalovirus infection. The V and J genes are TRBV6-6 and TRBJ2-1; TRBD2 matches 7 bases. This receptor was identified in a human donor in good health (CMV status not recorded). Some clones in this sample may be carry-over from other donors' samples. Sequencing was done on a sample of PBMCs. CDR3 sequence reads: CASTARGESSYNEQFF. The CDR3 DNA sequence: TGTGCCAGCACCGCTCGGGGGGAAAGCTCCTACAATGAGCAGTTCTTC.